This is a list of T cell receptor beta chains from one sample in a study of beta chain features in type 1 diabetes. The table came from immunoSEQ multiplex PCR; TCRdb's copy has only in-frame clones and leaves some out. The sample has hundreds of thousands of clones; about a sixth are singletons. Sequenced: naive CD4+ T cells from blood. The receptors here all came from a man younger than 35 in good health. CDR3s include the opening cysteine and the closing phenylalanine or tryptophan. The D gene is left open where the match is weak. Part of the rows lack a size; the others show once, few, many or a class for expanded clones.

d_call: NA; j_call: TRBJ2-7; v_call: TRBV4-1; clone_size: few; cdr3_nt: TGCGCCAGCAGCCAAGACGGGCGATCCTACGAGCAGTACTTC; cdr3_aa: CASSQDGRSYEQYF
d_call: NA; j_call: TRBJ2-3; v_call: TRBV21-1; clone_size: NA; cdr3_nt: TGTGCCAGCAGCCCCCTATCCGGGACTAGCGGGAGTGCAGATACGCAGTATTTT; cdr3_aa: CASSPLSGTSGSADTQYF
d_call: NA; j_call: TRBJ2-3; v_call: TRBV4-1; clone_size: few; cdr3_nt: TGCGCCAGCAGCCAAAATACCGGGCTGCAGTATTTT; cdr3_aa: CASSQNTGLQYF
d_call: NA; j_call: TRBJ1-4; v_call: TRBV4-3; clone_size: NA; cdr3_nt: TGCGCCAGCAGCCAAGGGACGGGCGGGGCTAATGAAAAACTGTTTTTT; cdr3_aa: CASSQGTGGANEKLFF
d_call: NA; j_call: TRBJ2-7; v_call: TRBV9; clone_size: few; cdr3_nt: TGTGCCAGCAGTACCCCGGACAGGGAGGGCGAGCAGTACTTC; cdr3_aa: CASSTPDREGEQYF
d_call: TRBD1; j_call: TRBJ2-1; v_call: TRBV28; clone_size: few; cdr3_nt: TGTGCCAGCAGCCAAGGACAGGGCTGGCAGTTCTTC; cdr3_aa: CASSQGQGWQFF
d_call: NA; j_call: TRBJ2-2; v_call: TRBV15; clone_size: few; cdr3_nt: TGTGCCACCAGCAGAGATTATGTTGGGGGCGCGGGGGAGCTGTTTTTT; cdr3_aa: CATSRDYVGGAGELFF
d_call: TRBD1; j_call: TRBJ2-3; v_call: TRBV27; clone_size: NA; cdr3_nt: TGTGCCAGCAGTCTCGAGGGACAGGGGGTGGATACGCAGTATTTT; cdr3_aa: CASSLEGQGVDTQYF
d_call: TRBD2; j_call: TRBJ2-3; v_call: TRBV7-3; clone_size: few; cdr3_nt: TGTGCCAGCAGCTTTGGACTAGCGGGGGGCCGAGATACGCAGTATTTT; cdr3_aa: CASSFGLAGGRDTQYF
d_call: NA; j_call: TRBJ1-5; v_call: TRBV25-1; clone_size: NA; cdr3_nt: TGTGCCAGCAGTGAATCGGGGCAGGGTTACCAGCCCCAGCATTTT; cdr3_aa: CASSESGQGYQPQHF
d_call: NA; j_call: TRBJ1-1; v_call: TRBV7-9; clone_size: few; cdr3_nt: TGTGCCAGCAGCTTAGCGCTGCCGAACACTGAAGCTTTCTTT; cdr3_aa: CASSLALPNTEAFF
d_call: TRBD2; j_call: TRBJ2-5; v_call: TRBV4-2; clone_size: few; cdr3_nt: TGTGCCAGCAGCCCCGCGGGACTAGCGGGCGAGGAGACCCAGTACTTC; cdr3_aa: CASSPAGLAGEETQYF